This TCR beta chain originates from a study of blood T cell repertoires in COVID-19. Study summary: Samples came from the United States, Italy and Spain, spanning acute and convalescent COVID-19. The analysed material was cDNA or gDNA that came from T cells, B-cell-depleted T cells, or PBMCs.

Methods used by the authors: Reference gene primer amplification gave estimated nucleated cell counts. Sequencing was performed with immunoSEQ multiplex PCR; in TCRdb, only in-frame clones are kept and a portion is missing. V and J calls plus clone size are reproduced from that table; the DNA served to infer D and trimming. Found here are fewer than 140,000 clones, over 60% of them singletons; the top ten hold 6.2%. While infection was still active, Seattle patients were enrolled and then followed longitudinally. CDR1 KGHSH and CDR2 LQKENI come from the germline V gene. The CDR3 sequence is 15 residues long. V shed 6 bases, J shed 6 bases, and the junction held 11 bases outside the gene matches.

The receptor's source is an older man with COVID-19, enrolled during active disease. The V and J genes are TRBV18 and TRBJ2-7; TRBD1 matches at 10 bases. Sample: peripheral blood. The CDR3 bases are TGTGCCAGCTCGCGGACGGTGACAGGGGGCTTCGAGCAGTACTTC. It translates to CASSRTVTGGFEQYF.